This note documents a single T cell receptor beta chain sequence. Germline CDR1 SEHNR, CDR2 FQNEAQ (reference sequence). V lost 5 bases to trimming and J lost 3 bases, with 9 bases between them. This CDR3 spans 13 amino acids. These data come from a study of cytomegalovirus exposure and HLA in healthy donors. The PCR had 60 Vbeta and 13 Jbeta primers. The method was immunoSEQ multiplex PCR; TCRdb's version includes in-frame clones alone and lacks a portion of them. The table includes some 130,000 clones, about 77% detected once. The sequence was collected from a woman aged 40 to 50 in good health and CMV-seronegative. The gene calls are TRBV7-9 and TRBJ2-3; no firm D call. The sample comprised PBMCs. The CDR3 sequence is CASSLAQTDTQYF. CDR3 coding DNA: TGTGCCAGCAGCCTGGCCCAAACAGATACGCAGTATTTT.